This note documents a single TCR beta chain sequence. This CDR3 is 14 amino acids long. V dropped 1 base and J dropped 4 bases, with 9 bases sitting between them. Germline values: CDR1 SGHVS, CDR2 FQNEAQ. The sample is drawn from a study of blood T cells in healthy people across ages. Combining a sample-barcoded 5' primer with a J-beta primer mix, a second PCR ran for roughly 6 to 12 cycles. Each cDNA molecule carried a tag from a template-switch adaptor that contained 12 random nucleotides. Each CDR3 protein is one row after TCRdb ran MiXCR on the 5' RACE reads. The sample gives approximately 1.5 million distinct CDR3 sequences, roughly 30% of which show up once; around 11% is in the top ten. Healthy Caucasians from Russia aged about 6 to 90 served as donors. Samples each yielded at least 6 micrograms of total RNA.

Sequencing was done on a sample of blood. The rearrangement uses TRBV7-8 and TRBJ2-3; D unclear. This receptor was identified in a woman between 25 and 40 years old in good health. This chain's CDR3 is CASSLEYFADTQYF. The CDR3 region has the DNA TGTGCCAGCAGCTTAGAGTACTTTGCAGATACGCAGTATTTT.